These T cell receptor beta chains were read from a single sample in a study of cytomegalovirus exposure and HLA in healthy donors. Sequencing was performed with immunoSEQ multiplex PCR; in TCRdb, only in-frame clones are kept and a portion is missing. The sample has roughly 300,000 clones; around 90% are singletons. Input material: PBMCs. These receptors were obtained from a woman in her 30s in good health and CMV-seropositive. Each CDR3 is given with its conserved first and last residue. The D gene is left open where the match is weak. Not all rows give a size; the values are once, few, many and, for expanded clones, a class.

clone size	V gene	CDR3 length	D gene	J gene	CDR3 protein	CDR3 DNA
NA	TRBV9	18	TRBD2	TRBJ2-3	CASSVEPVASGSFDTQYF	TGTGCCAGCAGCGTAGAACCCGTCGCTAGCGGGAGTTTTGATACGCAGTATTTT
NA	TRBV4-2	14	NA	TRBJ2-7	CASSQDRQGREQYF	TGTGCCAGCAGCCAAGATCGGCAGGGTAGGGAGCAGTACTTC
NA	TRBV20-1	10	NA	TRBJ1-1	CSAMNTEAFF	TGCAGTGCTATGAACACTGAAGCTTTCTTT
NA	TRBV30	13	NA	TRBJ2-2	CAWNSGNTGELFF	TGTGCCTGGAATAGCGGGAACACCGGGGAGCTGTTTTTT
NA	TRBV4-3	19	TRBD1	TRBJ2-2	CASSQDLPTGTGNTGELFF	TGCGCCAGCAGCCAAGACCTCCCCACGGGGACAGGGAACACCGGGGAGCTGTTTTTT
NA	TRBV25-1	16	TRBD1	TRBJ2-5	CASSEYRAGGSETQYF	TGTGCCAGCAGTGAATATCGGGCAGGGGGCTCAGAGACCCAGTACTTC
NA	TRBV5-7	15	NA	TRBJ1-6	CASSFVGVFSSPLHF	TGTGCCAGCAGCTTTGTAGGAGTGTTCAGTTCACCCCTCCACTTT
NA	TRBV4-3	15	TRBD2	TRBJ2-1	CASSYLAGGIGEQFF	TGCGCCAGCAGCTATCTAGCGGGAGGAATTGGCGAGCAGTTCTTC
once	TRBV11-1	15	TRBD2	TRBJ2-5	CASSRGGSSQETQYF	TGTGCCAGCAGCCGGGGGGGCAGCTCGCAAGAGACCCAGTACTTC
NA	TRBV12-5	15	NA	TRBJ2-7	CASGLVKGRGYEQYF	TGTGCTAGTGGTTTGGTAAAGGGACGCGGGTACGAGCAGTACTTC
once	TRBV28	15	NA	TRBJ2-2	CASSQRGHFSGELFF	TGTGCCAGCAGTCAAAGGGGACACTTCTCCGGGGAGCTGTTTTTT
few	TRBV6-6	13	TRBD1	TRBJ1-1	CASSYAGTGEAFF	TGTGCCAGCAGTTACGCCGGGACAGGAGAAGCTTTCTTT
NA	TRBV12-5	16	NA	TRBJ2-1	CASGLGQMSSYNEQFF	TGTGCTAGTGGTTTGGGACAGATGAGCTCCTACAATGAGCAGTTCTTC
once	TRBV6-1	14	NA	TRBJ1-5	CASSEERVRQPQHF	TGTGCCAGCAGTGAAGAAAGGGTTAGACAGCCCCAGCATTTT
NA	TRBV5-1	12	NA	TRBJ2-1	CASSLADNEQFF	TGCGCCAGCAGCTTGGCAGACAATGAGCAGTTCTTC
NA	TRBV29-1	12	NA	TRBJ2-5	CSVEVQGETQYF	TGCAGCGTTGAGGTACAGGGAGAGACCCAGTACTTC
NA	TRBV9	15	NA	TRBJ2-1	CASSVDGGAENEQFF	TGTGCCAGCAGCGTAGACGGCGGGGCCGAGAATGAGCAGTTCTTC
few	TRBV6-5	11	NA	TRBJ1-2	CASRRGYGYTF	TGTGCCAGCAGGCGGGGTTATGGCTACACCTTC
NA	TRBV28	14	TRBD1	TRBJ2-7	CASQPLDRAYEQYF	TGTGCCAGCCAACCTTTGGACAGGGCCTACGAGCAGTACTTC
NA	TRBV5-1	14	TRBD2	TRBJ2-5	CASSDGGAWETQYF	TGCGCCAGCAGTGACGGGGGGGCATGGGAGACCCAGTACTTC
NA	TRBV25-1	15	NA	TRBJ2-2	CASSEVPENTGELFF	TGTGCCAGCAGTGAGGTCCCAGAGAACACCGGGGAGCTGTTTTTT
NA	TRBV7-8	16	TRBD1	TRBJ1-1	CASSQPTGGTNTEAFF	TGTGCCAGCAGCCAACCCACAGGGGGCACGAACACTGAAGCTTTCTTT
NA	TRBV5-4	14	NA	TRBJ1-2	CASSSPRGGLGYTF	TGTGCCAGCAGCTCCCCGCGCGGGGGGCTTGGCTACACCTTC
once	TRBV19	17	TRBD2	TRBJ2-3	CASSIGLAGGPKDTQYF	TGTGCCAGTAGTATCGGCCTAGCGGGAGGGCCCAAAGATACGCAGTATTTT
NA	TRBV5-1	16	NA	TRBJ1-4	CASSLGGYATNEKLFF	TGCGCCAGCAGCTTGGGAGGGTACGCAACTAATGAAAAACTGTTTTTT
NA	TRBV4-1	15	TRBD1	TRBJ1-2	CASSHDAGQGMGYTF	TGCGCCAGCAGCCATGACGCGGGACAGGGGATGGGCTACACCTTC
NA	TRBV5-1	16	TRBD2	TRBJ2-1	CASSLGREGGYNEQFF	TGCGCCAGCAGCTTGGGCAGGGAGGGAGGCTACAATGAGCAGTTCTTC
once	TRBV7-8	14	NA	TRBJ2-3	CASSRLREADTQYF	TGTGCCAGCAGCCGCCTGAGAGAGGCAGATACGCAGTATTTT
NA	TRBV7-8	12	NA	TRBJ2-1	CASNNRDNEQFF	TGTGCCAGCAATAACAGGGACAATGAGCAGTTCTTC